The 12 T cell receptor beta chains given below trace back to one sample, sequenced in a study of OX40 agonist ivuxolimab in advanced cancers. Profiling relied on immunoSEQ multiplex PCR, and the TCRdb table lists in-frame clones only, not all of them. The profile shows 42,000 or so clones, roughly four fifths of them singletons. Sequences were derived from CD4+ or CD8+ T cells sorted from blood, sampled in a trial of the OX40 agonist ivuxolimab. The receptors here all came from an adult with an advanced solid tumor such as melanoma, head and neck, liver or kidney cancer.

The chain couples TRBV4-1 to TRBJ2-1; TRBD2 matches at 12 bases. Germline V CDR1 and CDR2: MGHRA, YSYEKL. This CDR3 region has 15 residues. The V and J ends lost 6 bases and 9 bases, in that order; junction bases with no gene match: 9. Here the CDR3 DNA reads TGCGCCAGCAGACGTGCTAGCGGGGGGGTGGTTGAGCAGTTCTTC. It is translated as CASRRASGGVVEQFF.

This clone was seen more than once but under ten times. The chain couples TRBV7-9 to TRBJ1-1; possibly TRBD1 for D (5 bases). The CDR3 extends over 11 amino acids. The germline CDR1 and CDR2 sequences are SEHNR and FQNEAQ (reference sequence). V was trimmed by 8 bases and J by 4 bases, leaving 8 bases between them. The CDR3 bases are TGTGCCAGCTTTGGGGGCACTGAAGCTTTCTTT. Protein product: CASFGGTEAFF.

V is TRBV6-1 and J is TRBJ2-3; 9 bases align to TRBD1. V shed 6 bases, J shed 3 bases, and the junction held 7 bases outside the gene matches. Per the germline V gene, CDR1 is MNHNS and CDR2 is SASEGT. The CDR3 consists of 15 residues. The CDR3, as DNA: TGTGCCAGCAGCAGGGGACAGGGAGGGACAGATACGCAGTATTTT. This translates into CASSRGQGGTDTQYF.

The chain recombines TRBV29-1 with TRBJ1-1; D call uncertain. The CDR3 runs 11 residues. Trimming left V 2 bases short and J 1 base short, with 2 bases between. From germline, CDR1 is SQVTM and CDR2 ANQGSEA. The CDR3 spells CSVEQNTEAFF. The CDR3 DNA is TGCAGCGTTGAACAGAACACTGAAGCTTTCTTT.

The rearrangement links TRBV14 to TRBJ1-1; a possible D gene is TRBD1 (5 bases). Germline CDR1 SGHDN, CDR2 FVKESK. V shed 4 bases and J shed 3 bases, with 9 bases lying between them. CDR3 length: 13 amino acids. CDR3 region: CASSLVGDTEAFF. The CDR3 DNA follows: TGTGCCAGCAGCCTTGTGGGGGACACTGAAGCTTTCTTT.

The chain has TRBV18 and TRBJ2-1, with unresolved D. Germline V gene lookup returns CDR1 KGHSH and CDR2 LQKENI. The CDR3 length is 13 residues. V was pared by 2 bases and J by 5 bases, with 7 bases between. CDR3 bases: TGTGCCAGCTCACCAAACCTGGACAATGAGCAGTTCTTC. As protein: CASSPNLDNEQFF.

This chain links TRBV7-2 with TRBJ2-3; 9 bases line up with TRBD1. Germline V CDR1 and CDR2: SGHTA, FQGNSA. The CDR3 spans 12 residues. V trimming: 2 bases; J trimming: 15 bases; junction bases outside the gene matches: 6. CDR3 DNA sequence: TGTGCCAGCAGCTTAACCGGGACAGGGAATTATTTT. It codes for CASSLTGTGNYF.

J is TRBJ2-1 and V is TRBV11-3, with TRBD1 matching over 9 bases. CDR1 and CDR2 (germline): SGHNT, YENEEA. The CDR3 loop spans 15 amino acids. After removal of 5 bases from V and 2 bases from J, the junction contained 4 bases not matched to a gene. The CDR3: CASSGTGNTYNEQFF. DNA of the CDR3: TGTGCCAGCAGCGGGACAGGGAACACCTACAATGAGCAGTTCTTC.

The chain employs TRBV11-3 and TRBJ1-1; D is unresolved. CDR3 length equals 13 residues. V dropped 3 bases and J dropped 0 bases, with 5 bases sitting between them. Germline CDR1 is SGHNT and CDR2 is YENEEA. CDR3 coding DNA: TGTGCCAGCAGCTTGGCTATGAACACTGAAGCTTTCTTT. It encodes CASSLAMNTEAFF.

This sequence joins TRBV6-1 and TRBJ1-5, with D uncertain. This CDR3 region has 14 residues. CDR1 MNHNS and CDR2 SASEGT come from the germline V gene. Trimming took off 1 base at V and 6 bases at J, with 10 bases between the two ends. CDR3 loop: CASSEGKIFQPQHF. The CDR3 nucleotides read TGTGCCAGCAGTGAAGGAAAAATTTTTCAGCCCCAGCATTTT.

The chain joins TRBV7-8 to TRBJ2-3; 8 bases line up with TRBD1. Germline V CDR1 and CDR2: SGHVS, FQNEAQ. Unmatched junction bases numbered 6, after V lost 0 bases and J lost 1 base. The CDR3 is 17 amino acids. DNA for the CDR3: TGTGCCAGCAGCTTAGCTTTGACAGGGGCTGGCACAGATACGCAGTATTTT. Amino acids: CASSLALTGAGTDTQYF.

This chain connects TRBV7-2 to TRBJ1-5; 7 bases fit TRBD1. V shed 4 bases and J 7 bases; nucleotides not matched to a gene: 13. CDR1 and CDR2 (germline): SGHTA, FQGNSA. The CDR3 sequence is 16 residues long. CDR3 amino acids: CASSWNRGEAGQPQHF. The CDR3 DNA follows: TGTGCCAGCAGCTGGAACAGGGGTGAGGCCGGGCAGCCCCAGCATTTT.